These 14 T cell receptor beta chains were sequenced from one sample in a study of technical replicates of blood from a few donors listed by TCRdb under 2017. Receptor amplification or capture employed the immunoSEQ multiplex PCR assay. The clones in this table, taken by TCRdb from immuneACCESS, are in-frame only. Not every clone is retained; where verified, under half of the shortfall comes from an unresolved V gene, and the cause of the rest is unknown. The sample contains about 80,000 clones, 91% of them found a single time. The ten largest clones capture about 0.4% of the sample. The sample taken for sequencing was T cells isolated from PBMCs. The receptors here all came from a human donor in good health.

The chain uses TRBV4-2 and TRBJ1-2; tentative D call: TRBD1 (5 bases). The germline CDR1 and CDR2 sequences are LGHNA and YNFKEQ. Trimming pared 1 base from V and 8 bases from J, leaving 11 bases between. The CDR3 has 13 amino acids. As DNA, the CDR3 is TGTGCCAGCAGCCAAGGGGGGGACCTCGGCTACACCTTC. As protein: CASSQGGDLGYTF.

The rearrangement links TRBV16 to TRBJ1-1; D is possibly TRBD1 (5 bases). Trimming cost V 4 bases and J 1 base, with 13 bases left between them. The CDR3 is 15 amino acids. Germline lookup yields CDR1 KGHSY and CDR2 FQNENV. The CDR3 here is CASSPLQGRNTEAFF. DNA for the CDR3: TGTGCCAGCAGCCCCCTCCAGGGCCGGAACACTGAAGCTTTCTTT.

CDR3 sequence (DNA): TGTGCCAGCAGTGAAAGTACAGGGAAGTACGAGCAGTACTTC. Translating gives CASSESTGKYEQYF. The genes are TRBV2 and TRBJ2-7; D possibly corresponds to TRBD1 (6 bases). V was clipped by 2 bases and J by 4 bases, with 12 bases between them. The length of the CDR3 is 14 residues. Germline loops: CDR1 SNHLY, CDR2 FYNNEI.

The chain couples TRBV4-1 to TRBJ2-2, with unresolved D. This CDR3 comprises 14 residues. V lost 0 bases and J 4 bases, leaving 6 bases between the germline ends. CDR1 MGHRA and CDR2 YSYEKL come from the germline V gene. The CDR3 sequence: CASSQESSTGELFF. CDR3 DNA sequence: TGCGCCAGCAGCCAAGAATCCAGCACCGGGGAGCTGTTTTTT.

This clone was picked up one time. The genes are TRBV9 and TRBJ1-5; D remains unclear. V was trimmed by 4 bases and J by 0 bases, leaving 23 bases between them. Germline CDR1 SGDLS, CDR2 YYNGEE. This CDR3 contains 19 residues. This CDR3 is CASSFSYLTGMDSNQPQHF. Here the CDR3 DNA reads TGTGCCAGCAGCTTTAGCTATCTCACCGGGATGGATAGCAATCAGCCCCAGCATTTT.

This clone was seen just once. In nucleotides, the CDR3 is TGTGCCAGCAGCAATTACAGGGAATCTGACGAGCAGTACTTC. Its translation is CASSNYRESDEQYF. This sequence joins TRBV9 and TRBJ2-7; possible D gene TRBD1, 6 bases. Trimming left V 4 bases short and J 5 bases short, with 16 bases between. The CDR3 is 14 residues long. CDR1 is SGDLS and CDR2 is YYNGEE in the germline V gene. Complete variable domain (other parts from reference TRBV9 and TRBJ2-7): DSGVTQTPKHLITATGQRVTLRCSPRSGDLSVYWYQQSLDQGLQFLIQYYNGEERAKGNILERFSAQQFPDLHSELNLSSLELGDSALYFCASSNYRESDEQYFGPGTRLTVT.

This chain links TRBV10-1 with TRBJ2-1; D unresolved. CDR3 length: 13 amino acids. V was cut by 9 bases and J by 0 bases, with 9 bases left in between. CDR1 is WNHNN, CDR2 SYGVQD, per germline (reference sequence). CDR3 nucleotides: TGCGCCAGTAGCACGAGCTCCTACAATGAGCAGTTCTTC. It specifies CASSTSSYNEQFF.

Written as DNA, the CDR3 is TGCGCCAGCAGCCGACTAGCGGGGGGATACAATGAGCAGTTCTTC. Its protein product is CASSRLAGGYNEQFF. This chain connects TRBV4-1 to TRBJ2-1, with 13 nucleotides matching TRBD2. Losses at the gene ends were 4 bases for V and 4 bases for J; bases not matched to a gene: 1. From germline, CDR1 is MGHRA and CDR2 YSYEKL. The CDR3 is 15 residues long.

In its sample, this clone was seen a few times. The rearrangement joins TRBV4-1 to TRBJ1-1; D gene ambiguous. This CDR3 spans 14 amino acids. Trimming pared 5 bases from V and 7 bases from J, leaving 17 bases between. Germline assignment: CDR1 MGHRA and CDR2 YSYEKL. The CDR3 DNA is TGCGCCAGCAGCAAGAGGGCTGCAGATTATGAAGCTTTCTTT. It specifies CASSKRAADYEAFF.

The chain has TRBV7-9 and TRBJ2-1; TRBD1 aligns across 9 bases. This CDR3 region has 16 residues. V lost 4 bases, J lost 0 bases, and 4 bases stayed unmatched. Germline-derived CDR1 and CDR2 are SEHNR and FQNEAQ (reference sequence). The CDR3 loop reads CASSSQGASSYNEQFF. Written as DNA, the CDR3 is TGTGCCAGCAGCTCACAGGGGGCAAGCTCCTACAATGAGCAGTTCTTC.

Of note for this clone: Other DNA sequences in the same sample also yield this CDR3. DNA for the CDR3: TGTGCCAGCAGCGCCGGAGGAACTGAAGCTTTCTTT. Translation: CASSAGGTEAFF. This sequence joins TRBV9 and TRBJ1-1; D ambiguous. There are 12 residues in the CDR3. Germline CDR1 reads SGDLS; CDR2 reads YYNGEE. V shed 3 bases and J shed 5 bases, with 8 bases lying between them.

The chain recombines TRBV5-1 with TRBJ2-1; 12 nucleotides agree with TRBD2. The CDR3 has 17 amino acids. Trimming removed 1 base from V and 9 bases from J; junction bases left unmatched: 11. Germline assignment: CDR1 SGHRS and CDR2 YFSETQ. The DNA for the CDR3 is TGCGCCAGCAGCTTGTTCCGACTAGCGGGAGTGAAAAGTGAGCAGTTCTTC. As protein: CASSLFRLAGVKSEQFF.

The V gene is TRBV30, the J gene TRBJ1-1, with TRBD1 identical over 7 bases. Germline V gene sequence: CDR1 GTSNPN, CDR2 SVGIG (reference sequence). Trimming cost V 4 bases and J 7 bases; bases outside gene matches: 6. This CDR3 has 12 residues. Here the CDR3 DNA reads TGTGCCTGGACCGAGGGACAGATTGAAGCTTTCTTT. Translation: CAWTEGQIEAFF.

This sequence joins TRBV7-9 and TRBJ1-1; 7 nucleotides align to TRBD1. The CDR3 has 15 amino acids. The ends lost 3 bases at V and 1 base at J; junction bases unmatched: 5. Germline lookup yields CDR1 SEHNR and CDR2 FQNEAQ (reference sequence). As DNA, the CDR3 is TGTGCCAGCAGCTTCCCGACAGGGAAGAACACTGAAGCTTTCTTT. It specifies CASSFPTGKNTEAFF. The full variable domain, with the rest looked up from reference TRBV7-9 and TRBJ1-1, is DTGVSQNPRHKITKRGQNVTFRCDPISEHNRLYWYRQTLGQGPEFLTYFQNEAQLEKSRLLSDRFSAERPKGSFSTLEIQRTEQGDSAMYLCASSFPTGKNTEAFFGQGTRLTVV.